This T cell receptor beta chain was documented in a study of shared clonotypes between healthy human individuals. Generated by immunoSEQ multiplex PCR, the TCRdb table keeps only in-frame clones and is missing some. The table has approximately 95,000 clones, about 68% seen once; the top ten hold roughly 40%. A word on this clone: Its specificity is unknown.

Study results and caveats: Naive subsets tended to show greater estimated richness than memory subsets. Across a few donors, naive CD4 shared around 5.4%, naive CD8 about 3.2%, memory CD4 approximately 2.5%, memory CD8 about 0.38%.

The V end lost 4 bases, the J end lost 5 bases, and 11 bases lay between the germline ends. In germline, CDR1 is LNHNV, CDR2 YYDKDF (reference sequence). The CDR3 spans 13 residues. The sequencing sample was made of memory CD8+ T cells sorted from blood. The subset here: CD45RO+ cells pooled with CCR7-negative TemRA cells. The rearrangement links TRBV15 to TRBJ2-5; a weak D match, TRBD2 (5 bases). The clonotype comes from a man aged 25-45 years in good health. The CDR3 here is CATSIYPGETQYF. As DNA, the CDR3 is TGTGCCACCAGCATTTATCCGGGGGAGACCCAGTACTTC.